This T cell receptor (beta chain) was sequenced for a study of blood T cell repertoires in COVID-19 (dated by TCRdb to 2018 to 2021). Concerning the study at large: Samples from collaborators originated in the United States, Italy and Spain and spanned both the acute and convalescent phases of COVID-19. The samples were drawn from the first 160 participants of the ongoing ImmuneRACE study and from 1,254 subjects provided by 6 global collaborators. The material from the prospective study consisted of cDNA or gDNA derived from T cells, B-cell-depleted T cells, or PBMCs. Where HLA class I and class II types were available, the types were taken from metadata supplied by the sample provider, not from assay-based typing. Sample metadata almost always included a de-identified subject ID, COVID-19 status, age in years and sex. The dataset comprised deeply sampled blood TCRbeta repertoires from subjects exposed to, actively infected with, or recovered from COVID-19. The repertoires were made available in a free public database intended to serve as a resource for research on the immune response to SARS-CoV-2. Summary of the overall study and its limitations: Clinical and demographic metadata were provided uncurated, with the amount varying by source and participant.

Collaborating institutions collected whole blood in K2EDTA tubes following their own protocols. For TCRbeta analysis, collaborators shipped samples as frozen whole blood, isolated PBMCs, or DNA extracted from either of those sample types. TCRbeta CDR3 regions were amplified from genomic DNA by means of the immunoSEQ Assay, a bias-controlled multiplex PCR. Per the source publication's procedure: Within the assay, amplification of reference gene primers was used to estimate how many nucleated cells each sample contained. To quantify the absolute abundance of each unique TCRbeta CDR3 rearrangement, sequence reads were collapsed and filtered. Productive Simpson clonality was computed per sample as the square root of Simpson's diversity index over productive rearrangements. TCRdb provides this immuneACCESS table in a form limited to in-frame rearrangements. Some clones are lacking; in checked studies, under half of them reflect an unresolved V gene, and why the rest are absent is not known. The DNA gave D and trimming, while V, J and clone size come from that table. For this sample there are about 83,000 clones; roughly 90% appear just once. Around a sixth of the sample rests with the top ten.

This clone was seen more than once but under ten times. Which antigen it targets is not known. Base qualities are not provided; no much larger clone lies one nucleotide away. The sample has other DNA sequences that encode this CDR3 too. V and J lose 0 bases and 0 bases, and a span of 7 bases separates them. Its CDR3 holds 15 amino acids, cysteine through phenylalanine. Only the CDR3 DNA is retained, 45 bases long and in frame from the first base. From a lookup of the germline V gene, CDR1 and CDR2 are SGDLS and YYNGEE. The specimen sequenced was peripheral blood. Recombination joined TRBV9 with TRBJ1-3, with the D gene uncertain. This TCR derives from an elderly woman with active or convalescent COVID-19. The CDR3 region reads CASSVGAGSGNTIYF. The DNA sequence is as follows: TGTGCCAGCAGCGTAGGAGCAGGCTCTGGAAACACCATATATTTT.